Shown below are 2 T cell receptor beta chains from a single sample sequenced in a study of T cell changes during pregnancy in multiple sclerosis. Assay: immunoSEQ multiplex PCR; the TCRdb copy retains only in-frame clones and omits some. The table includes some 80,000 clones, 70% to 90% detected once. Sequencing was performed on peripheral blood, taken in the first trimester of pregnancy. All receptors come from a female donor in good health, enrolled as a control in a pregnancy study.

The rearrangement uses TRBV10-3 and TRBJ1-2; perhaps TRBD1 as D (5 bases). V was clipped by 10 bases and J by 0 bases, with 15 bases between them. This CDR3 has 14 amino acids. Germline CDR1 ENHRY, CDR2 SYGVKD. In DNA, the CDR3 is TGTGCCACCTCGGGACTGATGACTAACTATGGCTACACCTTC. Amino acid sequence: CATSGLMTNYGYTF.

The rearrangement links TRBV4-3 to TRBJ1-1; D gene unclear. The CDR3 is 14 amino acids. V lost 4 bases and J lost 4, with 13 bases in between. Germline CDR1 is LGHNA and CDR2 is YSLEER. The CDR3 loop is CASSLRPSSTEAFF. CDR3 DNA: TGCGCCAGCAGCCTCCGCCCATCTAGCACTGAAGCTTTCTTT.